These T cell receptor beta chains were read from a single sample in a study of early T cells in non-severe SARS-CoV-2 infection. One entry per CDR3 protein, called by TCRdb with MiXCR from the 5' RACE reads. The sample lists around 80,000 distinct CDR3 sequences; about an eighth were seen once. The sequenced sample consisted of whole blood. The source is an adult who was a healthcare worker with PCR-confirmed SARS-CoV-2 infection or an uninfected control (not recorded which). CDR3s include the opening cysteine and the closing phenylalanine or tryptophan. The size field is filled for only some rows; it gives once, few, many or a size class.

cdr3_aa: CASNRQPGNTIYF; v_call: TRBV19; clone_size: .; j_call: TRBJ1-3
cdr3_aa: CSAKNLAGDTKTQYF; v_call: TRBV20-1; clone_size: many; j_call: TRBJ2-5
cdr3_aa: CSVEWTGAREQYF; v_call: TRBV29-1; clone_size: few; j_call: TRBJ2-7
cdr3_aa: CASSRSGGPVSDTQYF; v_call: TRBV5-6; clone_size: many; j_call: TRBJ2-3
cdr3_aa: CSVAQGTEAFF; v_call: TRBV29-1; clone_size: few; j_call: TRBJ1-1
cdr3_aa: CSDTTLDLTIQYF; v_call: TRBV29-1; clone_size: few; j_call: TRBJ2-4
cdr3_aa: CASSLGVGRRDTEAFF; v_call: TRBV5-1; clone_size: many; j_call: TRBJ1-1
cdr3_aa: CASSFLVLTGKGTEAFF; v_call: TRBV7-3; clone_size: .; j_call: TRBJ1-1
cdr3_aa: CASRGDREAGELFF; v_call: TRBV6-4; clone_size: many; j_call: TRBJ2-2
cdr3_aa: CASSLTGGKRVAYGYTF; v_call: TRBV6-5; clone_size: .; j_call: TRBJ1-2
cdr3_aa: CSARGLTGGGIQPQHF; v_call: TRBV20-1; clone_size: many; j_call: TRBJ1-5
cdr3_aa: CASSYSGAGLDLYGYTF; v_call: TRBV6-6; clone_size: many; j_call: TRBJ1-2
cdr3_aa: CASSLGGYADTQYF; v_call: TRBV5-1; clone_size: many; j_call: TRBJ2-3
cdr3_aa: CAAGLQGVGGELFF; v_call: TRBV6-5; clone_size: few; j_call: TRBJ2-2
cdr3_aa: CASSLRQGNMNTEAFF; v_call: TRBV3-1; clone_size: .; j_call: TRBJ1-1
cdr3_aa: CASSSGTLPGNEQFF; v_call: TRBV5-1; clone_size: many; j_call: TRBJ2-1
cdr3_aa: CASSPIRGWGTEAFF; v_call: TRBV11-2; clone_size: .; j_call: TRBJ1-1
cdr3_aa: CASSEKTSGGQFATDTQYF; v_call: TRBV2; clone_size: few; j_call: TRBJ2-3
cdr3_aa: CASSPTNRGQRYGYTF; v_call: TRBV18; clone_size: .; j_call: TRBJ1-2
cdr3_aa: CASSEALRGRSYGYTF; v_call: TRBV6-1; clone_size: few; j_call: TRBJ1-2
cdr3_aa: CASSFGETEAFF; v_call: TRBV7-2; clone_size: many; j_call: TRBJ1-1
cdr3_aa: CASSQSGGSEQFF; v_call: TRBV14; clone_size: .; j_call: TRBJ2-1
cdr3_aa: CASSRPSSSYEQYF; v_call: TRBV12-3/TRBV12-4; clone_size: many; j_call: TRBJ2-7
cdr3_aa: CASSLGTASTDTQYF; v_call: TRBV5-6; clone_size: .; j_call: TRBJ2-3
cdr3_aa: CASSQAAGQETQYF; v_call: TRBV3-1; clone_size: few; j_call: TRBJ2-5
cdr3_aa: CAISDSANYGYTF; v_call: TRBV10-3; clone_size: .; j_call: TRBJ1-2
cdr3_aa: CASSYSSGLRTDTQYF; v_call: TRBV6-2/TRBV6-3; clone_size: many; j_call: TRBJ2-3